This T cell receptor (beta chain) derives from a study of blood T cell repertoires in COVID-19. Study in general: Italy, Spain and the United States were the sources of the convalescent and acute COVID-19 samples.

Study processing details: From reference gene primer amplification, estimates of nucleated cell counts were derived. Produced via immunoSEQ multiplex PCR; TCRdb's table is partial and in-frame only. V and J calls and clone size are as listed in that table; D and trimming were resolved from the DNA. The table records 250,000 to 350,000 clones, 85% of them present only once. V lost 6 bases to trimming and J lost 1 base; unmatched junction nucleotides: 8. This CDR3 spans 17 amino acids. CDR1 is MDHEN, CDR2 SYDVKM, per germline. This TCR was recovered from a woman between 50 and 59 years old with active or convalescent COVID-19. This chain uses TRBV28 with TRBJ2-1, with TRBD2 matching over 11 bases. Sequenced material: peripheral blood. CDR3 DNA sequence: TGTGCCAGCAGCCACCTTCGGACTAGCGGGTCCTACAATGAGCAGTTCTTC. Translating gives CASSHLRTSGSYNEQFF.